The clone carrying this T cell receptor beta chain was recorded at least ten times. The source of the sample is a study of T cells in Graves' hyperthyroidism and ophthalmopathy. What was amplified from RNA transcripts were TCR beta CDR3 regions. During a first-round RT-PCR of the TCR CDR3, the HTBI primer set was used. MiXCR, applied by TCRdb to the multiplex PCR reads, yields one record per CDR3 protein. This sample has more than 500,000 distinct CDR3 sequences, with about 16% found just once. The sample taken for sequencing was blood. The receptor was derived from a woman in her 30s with Graves' ophthalmopathy.

Written as DNA, the CDR3 is TGTGCCAGCAGTTACGCTCAGCTCTACGAGCAGTACTTC. This translates into CASSYAQLYEQYF. V and J are TRBV6-2 or TRBV6-3 and TRBJ2-7; D not resolved. CDR3 length: 13 residues. Germline V gene data show CDR1 as MNHEY and CDR2 as SVGEGT. V dropped 2 bases and J dropped 3 bases, with 8 bases sitting between them.